What follows are 7 T cell receptor beta chains derived from one specimen sequenced in a study of CD8 T cells in ankylosing spondylitis. TCRdb independently ran MiXCR on the 5' RACE reads; one entry per CDR3 protein. In the table there are around 250,000 distinct CDR3 sequences, 15% to 20% of which are singletons. The source material was blood, either unsorted or a sorted T cell fraction (not recorded which). These receptors all stem from a male donor with ankylosing spondylitis or in good health (not recorded which).

About this clonotype: At one boundary the junction diverges from the germline segment, which might be a read error. The chain couples TRBV4-3 to TRBJ2-7, with 9 bases matching TRBD2. CDR1 and CDR2 (germline): LGHNA, YSLEER. The CDR3 consists of 16 residues. The CDR3 bases are TGCGCCAGCAGCCAAGAAGGGAGCGGGAGGTTCTACGACCAGTACTTC. Encoded protein: CASSQEGSGRFYDQYF.

The table lists this clonotype with a few counts. This chain connects TRBV29-1 to TRBJ2-1, with TRBD1 matching 9 bases. CDR1 is SQVTM, CDR2 ANQGSEA, per germline. The V and J ends lost 6 bases and 14 bases, in that order; junction bases with no gene match: 14. The CDR3 runs to 13 residues. The CDR3 nucleotides read TGCAGCGTCCCGCCTCAAGGGGACAGGGATGAGTTCTTC. This encodes CSVPPQGDRDEFF.

This clonotype has at least ten counts. The chain links TRBV5-6 to TRBJ2-1; possibly TRBD1 or TRBD2 for D (5 bases each). Germline V gene lookup returns CDR1 SGHDT and CDR2 YYEEEE. The germline V and J ends were trimmed by 4 bases and 5 bases, with 13 bases remaining between them. This CDR3 region has 14 residues. The CDR3 here is CASSPGAGNNEQFF. In nucleotides, the CDR3 is TGTGCCAGCAGCCCCGGGGCCGGAAACAATGAGCAGTTCTTC.

This clonotype was counted a few times. The chain combines TRBV27 with TRBJ2-7; TRBD1 matches at 8 bases. The CDR3 runs to 14 residues. Losses at the gene ends were 6 bases for V and 2 bases for J; bases not matched to a gene: 6. The V gene's germline CDR1 is MNHEY and CDR2 SMNVEV (reference sequence). In DNA form, the CDR3 reads TGTGCCAGCAGCATACAGGGGGGCCCCTACGAGCAGTACTTC. This encodes CASSIQGGPYEQYF.

This clonotype was seen ten or more times. The V call is TRBV7-9, the J call TRBJ2-7; D unclear. The CDR3 totals 13 residues. Germline assignment: CDR1 SEHNR and CDR2 FQNEAQ (reference sequence). V was shortened by 4 bases and J by 3 bases, with 10 bases between the two germline ends. The CDR3 nucleotides read TGTGCCAGCAGCTCCTCCCTGAGCTACGAGCAGTACTTC. It codes for CASSSSLSYEQYF.

J is TRBJ1-2 and V is TRBV12-3 or TRBV12-4, with D possibly TRBD1 on 5 matching bases. CDR3 length: 13 amino acids. V gave up 5 bases and J gave up 4 bases, with 11 bases separating them. The CDR3 bases are TGTGCCAGCAGTCCACAGGTTTTCTATGGCTACACCTTC. This translates into CASSPQVFYGYTF.

This clonotype was detected only a few times. The CDR3 here is CATGTSGSYEQFF. In DNA form, the CDR3 reads TGTGCCACCGGGACTAGCGGGAGTTATGAGCAGTTCTTC. The J gene is TRBJ2-1, the V gene TRBV27; 14 nucleotides align to TRBD2. V was pared by 10 bases and J by 8 bases, with 4 bases of the junction left unmatched. Looked up from germline, CDR1 is MNHEY and CDR2 is SMNVEV (reference sequence). CDR3 length: 13 residues.